One sample yielded the 10 T cell receptor beta chains listed below, sequenced in a study of cytomegalovirus exposure and HLA in healthy donors. In the PCR, 60 Vbeta and 13 Jbeta primers were used. Sequenced by immunoSEQ multiplex PCR; TCRdb stores in-frame clones only, minus some. This table holds 150,000 to 200,000 clones, around 79% found once. The material sequenced was PBMCs. These receptors were obtained from a woman in her forties or fifties in good health and CMV-seropositive.

V and J are TRBV19 and TRBJ1-5; TRBD1 matches at 9 bases. The CDR3 is 14 residues long. Per the germline V gene, CDR1 is LNHDA and CDR2 is SQIVND (reference sequence). J gave up 5 bases and V 5 bases, and 4 bases lay outside the gene matches. The chain's CDR3 is CASSSGQGYQPQHF. CDR3 DNA sequence: TGTGCCAGTAGTTCGGGACAGGGCTATCAGCCCCAGCATTTT.

V is TRBV4-1 and J is TRBJ1-1, with TRBD1 identical over 12 bases. Germline V lookup: CDR1 MGHRA, CDR2 YSYEKL. V lost 0 bases, J lost 2 bases, and 13 bases stayed unmatched. The CDR3 covers 20 residues. CDR3: CASSQDGRAGTGGRNTEAFF. CDR3 nucleotide sequence: TGCGCCAGCAGCCAAGACGGTCGGGCCGGGACAGGGGGCCGAAACACTGAAGCTTTCTTT.

This clone was picked up a small number of times. The chain employs TRBV9 and TRBJ2-1; D gene ambiguous. This CDR3 has 12 residues. Germline V lookup: CDR1 SGDLS, CDR2 YYNGEE. The germline V and J ends were trimmed by 3 bases and 6 bases, with 7 bases remaining between them. CDR3 coding DNA: TGTGCCAGCAGCGGCGCCCGCAATGAGCAGTTCTTC. Its translation is CASSGARNEQFF.

This clone came up a few times. The genes are TRBV4-3 and TRBJ1-1, with D unclear. CDR3 length: 13 amino acids. V was pared by 0 bases and J by 3 bases, with 5 bases between. CDR1 is LGHNA, CDR2 YSLEER, per germline. The CDR3 bases are TGCGCCAGCAGCCAAGACCCCTACACTGAAGCTTTCTTT. Amino acids: CASSQDPYTEAFF.

The chain recombines TRBV9 with TRBJ1-2; 9 nucleotides match TRBD1. CDR3 size: 17 residues. V shed 2 bases, J shed 6 bases, and the junction held 14 bases outside the gene matches. Germline V gene sequence: CDR1 SGDLS, CDR2 YYNGEE. The chain's CDR3 is CASSVRGGQGAMNGYTF. The DNA of the CDR3 is TGTGCCAGCAGCGTCCGGGGGGGACAGGGTGCTATGAATGGCTACACCTTC. The whole variable domain, filled in from reference TRBV9 and TRBJ1-2, reads DSGVTQTPKHLITATGQRVTLRCSPRSGDLSVYWYQQSLDQGLQFLIQYYNGEERAKGNILERFSAQQFPDLHSELNLSSLELGDSALYFCASSVRGGQGAMNGYTFGSGTRLTVV.

V is TRBV9 and J is TRBJ1-5; the D gene is possibly TRBD1 (5 bases). Germline CDR1 reads SGDLS; CDR2 reads YYNGEE. V lost 4 bases and J 8 bases, leaving 16 bases between the germline ends. CDR3 length: 14 amino acids. CDR3 in DNA: TGTGCCAGCAGCCTTGGAGGGGCGAAAGAGCCCCAGCATTTT. Translated: CASSLGGAKEPQHF.

The CDR3 is CASSQDHLAEYYEQYF. The CDR3 region has the DNA TGTGCCAGCAGCCAAGATCACCTAGCGGAATACTACGAGCAGTACTTC. The chain joins TRBV14 to TRBJ2-7; 7 bases line up with TRBD2. Trimming at V came to 0 bases and at J to 3 bases, leaving 8 bases not matched to a gene. CDR3 length: 16 amino acids. Germline V gene data show CDR1 as SGHDN and CDR2 as FVKESK.

CDR3 sequence reads: CASSQGSPWGDSPLHF. The CDR3 DNA reads TGCGCCAGCAGCCAAGGATCCCCCTGGGGAGATTCACCCCTCCACTTT. The chain couples TRBV4-1 to TRBJ1-6; D uncertain. The CDR3 contains 16 residues. CDR1 is MGHRA, CDR2 YSYEKL, per germline. V lost 1 base and J lost 8, with 15 bases in between.

The V call is TRBV4-2, the J call TRBJ1-6; D unresolved. V was trimmed by 2 bases and J by 9 bases, leaving 5 bases between them. The CDR3 runs to 12 residues. Germline values: CDR1 LGHNA, CDR2 YNFKEQ. CDR3 nucleotides: TGTGCCAGCAGCCAAACTAGTTCACCCCTCCACTTT. Residues: CASSQTSSPLHF.

This chain joins TRBV6-5 and TRBJ1-1; no definite D call. Between the trimmed V and J ends, which lost 3 bases and 5 bases, there was a span of 13 bases. CDR3 length: 14 amino acids. Per the germline V gene, CDR1 is MNHEY and CDR2 is SVGAGI. The CDR3 reads CASSYSQGGTEAFF. The CDR3 region has the DNA TGTGCCAGCAGTTATTCACAAGGAGGTACTGAAGCTTTCTTT.